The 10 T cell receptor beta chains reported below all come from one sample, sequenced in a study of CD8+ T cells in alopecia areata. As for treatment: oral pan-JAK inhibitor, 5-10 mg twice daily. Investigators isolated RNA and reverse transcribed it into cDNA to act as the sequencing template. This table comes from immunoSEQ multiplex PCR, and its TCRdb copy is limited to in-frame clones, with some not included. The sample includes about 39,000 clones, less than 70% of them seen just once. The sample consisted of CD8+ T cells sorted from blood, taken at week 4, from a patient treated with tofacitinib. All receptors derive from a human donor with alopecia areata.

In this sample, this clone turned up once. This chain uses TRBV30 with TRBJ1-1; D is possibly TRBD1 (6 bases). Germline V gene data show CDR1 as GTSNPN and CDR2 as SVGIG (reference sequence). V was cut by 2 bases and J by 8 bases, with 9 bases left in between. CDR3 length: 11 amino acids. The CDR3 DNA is TGTGCCTGGAGTCCAGGGACAGAAGCTTTCTTT. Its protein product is CAWSPGTEAFF.

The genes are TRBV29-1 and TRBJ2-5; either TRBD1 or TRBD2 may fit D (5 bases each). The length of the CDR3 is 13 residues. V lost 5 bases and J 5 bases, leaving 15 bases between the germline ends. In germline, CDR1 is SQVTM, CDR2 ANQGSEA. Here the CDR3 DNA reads TGCAGCGTTACCGAGGGGACGGGGGAGACCCAGTACTTC. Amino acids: CSVTEGTGETQYF. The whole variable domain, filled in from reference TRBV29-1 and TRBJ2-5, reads SAVISQKPSRDICQRGTSLTIQCQVDSQVTMMFWYRQQPGQSLTLIATANQGSEATYESGFVIDKFPISRPNLTFSTLTVSNMSPEDSSIYLCSVTEGTGETQYFGPGTRLLVL.

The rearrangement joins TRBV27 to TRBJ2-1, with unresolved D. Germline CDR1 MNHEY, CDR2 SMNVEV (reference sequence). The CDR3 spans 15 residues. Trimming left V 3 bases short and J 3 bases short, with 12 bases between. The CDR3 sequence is CASSFMPYGYNEQFF. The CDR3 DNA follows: TGTGCCAGCAGTTTTATGCCGTACGGCTACAATGAGCAGTTCTTC.

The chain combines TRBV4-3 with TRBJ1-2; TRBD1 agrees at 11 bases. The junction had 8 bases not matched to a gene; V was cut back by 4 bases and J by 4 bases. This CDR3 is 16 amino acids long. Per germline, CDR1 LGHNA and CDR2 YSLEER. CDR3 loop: CASSPRDRGSVYGYTF. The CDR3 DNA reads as TGCGCCAGCAGCCCTAGGGACAGGGGGTCTGTCTATGGCTACACCTTC.

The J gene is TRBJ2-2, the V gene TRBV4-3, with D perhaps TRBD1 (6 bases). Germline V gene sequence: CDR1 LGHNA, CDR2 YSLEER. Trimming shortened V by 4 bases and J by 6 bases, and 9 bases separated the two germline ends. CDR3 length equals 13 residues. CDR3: CASSPPGAGELFF. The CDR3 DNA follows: TGCGCCAGCAGCCCACCAGGGGCCGGGGAGCTGTTTTTT.

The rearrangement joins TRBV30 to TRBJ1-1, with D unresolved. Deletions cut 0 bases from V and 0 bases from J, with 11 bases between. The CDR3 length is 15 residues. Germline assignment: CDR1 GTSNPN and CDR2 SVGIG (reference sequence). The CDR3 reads CAWSVGRFMNTEAFF. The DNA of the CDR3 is TGTGCCTGGAGTGTTGGTCGATTCATGAACACTGAAGCTTTCTTT.

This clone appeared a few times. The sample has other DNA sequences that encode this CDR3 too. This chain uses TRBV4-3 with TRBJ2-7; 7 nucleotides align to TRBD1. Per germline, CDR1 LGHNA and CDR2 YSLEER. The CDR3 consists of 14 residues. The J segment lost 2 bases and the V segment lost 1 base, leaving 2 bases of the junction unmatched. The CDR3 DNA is TGCGCCAGCAGCCAAGGACAGGGTGCCTACGAGCAGTACTTC. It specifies CASSQGQGAYEQYF.

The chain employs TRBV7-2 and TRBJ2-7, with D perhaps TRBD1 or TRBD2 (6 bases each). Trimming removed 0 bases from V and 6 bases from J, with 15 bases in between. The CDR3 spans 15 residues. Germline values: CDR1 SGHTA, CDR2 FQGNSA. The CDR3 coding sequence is TGTGCCAGCAGCTTAGCGGGGGGTACAGGGTCCGAGCAGTACTTC. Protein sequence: CASSLAGGTGSEQYF. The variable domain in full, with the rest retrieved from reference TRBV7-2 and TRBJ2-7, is GAGVSQSPSNKVTEKGKDVELRCDPISGHTALYWYRQSLGQGLEFLIYFQGNSAPDKSGLPSDRFSAERTGGSVSTLTIQRTQQEDSAVYLCASSLAGGTGSEQYFGPGTRLTVT.

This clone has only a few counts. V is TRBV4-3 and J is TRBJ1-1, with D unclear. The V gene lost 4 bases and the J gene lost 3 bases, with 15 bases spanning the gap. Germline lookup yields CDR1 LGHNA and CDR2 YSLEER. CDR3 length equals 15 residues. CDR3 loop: CASSLSRFSDTEAFF. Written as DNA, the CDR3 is TGCGCCAGCAGCCTGTCCCGGTTTTCGGACACTGAAGCTTTCTTT.

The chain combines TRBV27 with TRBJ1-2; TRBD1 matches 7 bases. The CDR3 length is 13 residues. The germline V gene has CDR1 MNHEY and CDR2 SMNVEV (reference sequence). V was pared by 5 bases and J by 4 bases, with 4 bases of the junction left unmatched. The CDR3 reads CASSPGQFYGYTF. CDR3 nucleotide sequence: TGTGCCAGCAGTCCGGGACAGTTCTATGGCTACACCTTC.